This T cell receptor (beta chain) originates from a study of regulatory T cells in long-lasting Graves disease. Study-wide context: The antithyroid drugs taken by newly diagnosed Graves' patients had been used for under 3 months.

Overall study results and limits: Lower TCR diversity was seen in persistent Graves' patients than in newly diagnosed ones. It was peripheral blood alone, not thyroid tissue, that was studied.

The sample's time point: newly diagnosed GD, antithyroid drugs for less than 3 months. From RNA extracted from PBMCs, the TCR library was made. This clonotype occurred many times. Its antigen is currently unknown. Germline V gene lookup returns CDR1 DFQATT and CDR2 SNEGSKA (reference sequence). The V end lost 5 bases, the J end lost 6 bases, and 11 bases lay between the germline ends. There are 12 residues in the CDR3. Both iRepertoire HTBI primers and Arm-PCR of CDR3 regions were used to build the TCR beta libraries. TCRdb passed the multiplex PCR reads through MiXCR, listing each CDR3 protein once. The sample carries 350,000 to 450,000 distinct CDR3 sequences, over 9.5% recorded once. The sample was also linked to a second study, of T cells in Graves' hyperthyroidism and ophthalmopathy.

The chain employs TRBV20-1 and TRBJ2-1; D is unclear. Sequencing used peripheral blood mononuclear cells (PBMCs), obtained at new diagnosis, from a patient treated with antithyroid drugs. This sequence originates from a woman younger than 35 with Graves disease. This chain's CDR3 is CSASTAPNEQFF. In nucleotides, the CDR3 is TGCAGTGCTTCCACGGCCCCCAATGAGCAGTTCTTC.